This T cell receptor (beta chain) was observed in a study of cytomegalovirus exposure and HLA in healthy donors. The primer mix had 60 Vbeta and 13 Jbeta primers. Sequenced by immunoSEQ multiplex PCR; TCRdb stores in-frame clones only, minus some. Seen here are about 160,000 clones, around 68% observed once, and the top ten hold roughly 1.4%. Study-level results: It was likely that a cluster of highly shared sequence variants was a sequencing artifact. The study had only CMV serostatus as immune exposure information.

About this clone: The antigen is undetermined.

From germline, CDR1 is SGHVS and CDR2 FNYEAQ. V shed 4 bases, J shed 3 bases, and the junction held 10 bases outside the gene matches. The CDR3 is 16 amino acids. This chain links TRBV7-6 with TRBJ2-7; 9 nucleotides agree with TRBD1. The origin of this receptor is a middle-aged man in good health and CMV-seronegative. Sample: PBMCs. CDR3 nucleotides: TGTGCCAGCAGCTCCCAGTTTAGGACAGGGGACTACGAGCAGTACTTC. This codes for CASSSQFRTGDYEQYF.